The rows below give T cell receptor beta chains drawn from one sample of a study of T cells in Graves' hyperthyroidism and ophthalmopathy. In TCRdb, the multiplex PCR reads were re-called with MiXCR into one record per CDR3 protein. Among more than 500,000 distinct CDR3 sequences listed, about 16% were seen once. Sequencing was performed on blood. The receptors stem from a woman between 25 and 40 years old with Graves' ophthalmopathy. Both conserved end residues are part of each CDR3. A D gene is named only where the DNA matches it firmly. Part of the rows lack a size; the others show once, few, many or a class for expanded clones.

clone size,V gene,J gene,D gene,CDR3 protein,CDR3 DNA
few,TRBV27,TRBJ2-1,TRBD2,CASSLHRLAGNEQFF,TGTGCCAGCAGTTTACATCGGCTAGCGGGCAATGAGCAGTTCTTC
NA,TRBV28,TRBJ2-2,NA,CASSPPPAWAGELFF,TGTGCCAGCAGTCCCCCCCCAGCATGGGCCGGGGAGCTGTTTTTT
many,TRBV28,TRBJ2-2,TRBD2,CASTRLAGSSGELFF,TGTGCCAGCACCCGACTAGCGGGAAGTTCCGGGGAGCTGTTTTTT
few,TRBV4-1,TRBJ1-5,NA,CASSQTTGNQPQHF,TGCGCCAGCAGCCAAACAACGGGGAATCAGCCCCAGCATTTT
NA,TRBV2,TRBJ2-3,NA,CASSSDRLDTQYF,TGTGCCAGCAGTTCTGACAGGTTAGATACGCAGTATTTT
many,TRBV7-3,TRBJ1-2,NA,CASSWGPDYGYTF,TGTGCCAGCAGCTGGGGGCCGGACTATGGCTACACCTTC
few,TRBV14,TRBJ1-2,NA,CASSQWPDYGYTF,TGTGCCAGCAGCCAATGGCCAGACTATGGCTACACCTTC
many,TRBV6-1,TRBJ2-7,NA,CASSEGQDYEQYF,TGTGCCAGCAGTGAGGGACAAGATTACGAGCAGTACTTC
many,TRBV2,TRBJ2-5,TRBD2,CASRPLAGEETQYF,TGTGCCAGCAGGCCACTAGCGGGAGAAGAGACCCAGTACTTC
NA,TRBV25-1,TRBJ1-5,NA,CASSEYGGGNQPQHF,TGTGCCAGCAGTGAATATGGGGGCGGCAATCAGCCCCAGCATTTT
NA,TRBV29-1,TRBJ2-7,TRBD1,CSVSRDSHNEQYF,TGCAGCGTCTCACGGGACAGTCATAACGAGCAGTACTTC
many,TRBV27,TRBJ1-4,NA,CASSLSGGMGIEKLFF,TGTGCCAGCAGTTTATCGGGAGGGATGGGAATTGAAAAACTGTTTTTT
NA,TRBV20-1,TRBJ2-1,NA,CSADGAILYNEQFF,TGCAGTGCTGACGGGGCTATCTTGTACAATGAGCAGTTCTTC
NA,TRBV7-9,TRBJ2-7,TRBD1,CASSLLGTGTYEQYF,TGTGCCAGCAGCTTATTGGGGACAGGAACCTACGAGCAGTACTTC
many,TRBV28,TRBJ2-5,NA,CASSEEGGGQETQYF,TGTGCCAGCAGCGAAGAGGGAGGCGGACAAGAGACCCAGTACTTC
many,TRBV20-1,TRBJ2-3,TRBD2,CSRAREGPYTQYF,TGCAGCCGCGCGCGGGAGGGCCCTTATACGCAGTATTTT
many,TRBV15,TRBJ2-7,NA,CATAVIGETLSSYEQYF,TGTGCCACCGCGGTGATAGGGGAGACGCTTAGCTCCTACGAGCAGTACTTC
few,TRBV6-1,TRBJ1-5,NA,CASQGGVSNQPQHF,TGTGCCAGTCAGGGTGGGGTCAGCAATCAGCCCCAGCATTTT
NA,TRBV6-1,TRBJ1-2,NA,CASLSRERLEDGYTF,TGTGCCAGCTTATCAAGAGAAAGGTTGGAAGACGGCTACACCTTC
few,TRBV5-6,TRBJ1-5,TRBD1,CASSGNRGAVNQPQHF,TGTGCCAGCAGCGGCAACAGGGGTGCCGTAAATCAGCCCCAGCATTTT
NA,TRBV20-1,TRBJ2-2,NA,CSVFWGIGGELFF,TGCAGTGTTTTCTGGGGCATAGGCGGGGAGCTGTTTTTT
NA,TRBV15,TRBJ2-5,TRBD2,CATSRDRTSGIETQYF,TGTGCCACCAGCAGAGATCGGACTAGCGGGATAGAGACCCAGTACTTC
few,TRBV28,TRBJ1-5,NA,CASSLPSGTGSNQPQHF,TGTGCCAGCAGTTTGCCCTCCGGGACGGGAAGCAATCAGCCCCAGCATTTT
NA,TRBV27,TRBJ2-7,NA,CASSLNLGGSNYEQYF,TGTGCCAGCAGTTTAAACCTCGGTGGGAGCAATTACGAGCAGTACTTC
many,TRBV7-8,TRBJ2-2,NA,CASSSYFEEGLSGELFF,TGTGCCAGCAGCTCCTATTTCGAGGAGGGTTTATCGGGGGAGCTGTTTTTT
many,TRBV20-1,TRBJ1-2,NA,CSAKLIITVYGYTF,TGCAGTGCTAAACTTATCATCACAGTCTATGGCTACACCTTC
many,TRBV7-2,TRBJ1-2,NA,CASSYNSNYGYTF,TGTGCCAGCAGCTATAACAGTAACTATGGCTACACCTTC
NA,TRBV7-3,TRBJ1-1,NA,CASSPIPGATEAFF,TGTGCCAGCAGCCCGATCCCAGGGGCCACTGAAGCTTTCTTT
few,TRBV3-1,TRBJ2-7,TRBD2,CASSPTSGSLGQYF,TGTGCCAGCAGCCCGACTAGCGGGAGTCTGGGGCAGTACTTC
few,TRBV27,TRBJ2-5,TRBD1,CASSPQPTGAETQYF,TGTGCCAGCAGTCCTCAACCGACAGGGGCTGAGACCCAGTACTTC
many,TRBV28,TRBJ2-1,TRBD2,CASSHFRSGRFRDEQFF,TGTGCCAGCAGTCATTTTCGAAGCGGGAGGTTTAGAGATGAGCAGTTCTTC
NA,TRBV19,TRBJ2-1,TRBD2,CASSIRTSGRANYNEQFF,TGTGCCAGTAGTATTAGGACTAGCGGGAGGGCCAACTACAATGAGCAGTTCTTC
NA,TRBV4-1,TRBJ1-2,NA,CASSHRPANYGYTF,TGCGCCAGCAGCCATCGGCCAGCAAACTATGGCTACACCTTC
many,TRBV5-1,TRBJ2-3,TRBD2,CASSPLAGTDTQYF,TGCGCCAGCAGCCCACTAGCGGGCACAGATACGCAGTATTTT
many,TRBV28,TRBJ2-5,TRBD1,CASSSRDRQETQYF,TGTGCCAGCAGTTCCCGGGACAGACAAGAGACCCAGTACTTC